Included here is one T cell receptor (beta chain) sequence, with context. The antigen is not known. The data are from a study of long-term antiretroviral therapy in people with HIV. Regarding the study as a whole: Clones that had undergone expansion before ART dominated the repertoire at all time points. The study found that diversity rose after ART but stayed below transplant donor controls.

There are 13 residues in the CDR3. Trimming shortened V by 5 bases and J by 0 bases, and 7 bases separated the two germline ends. Germline V gene sequence: CDR1 SGHVS, CDR2 FNYEAQ. Runs used v3.0 of the immunoSEQ assay and were done at survey level. Sequenced by immunoSEQ multiplex PCR; TCRdb stores in-frame clones only, minus some. The table records about 20,000 clones, 80% to 95% of them present only once. The source was unsorted PBMCs, collected 4.4 years after starting antiretroviral therapy. The chain links TRBV7-6 to TRBJ1-1; D is uncertain. The receptor was derived from a woman aged 45-59 years with HIV. CDR3 sequence reads: CASSADLNTEAFF. The CDR3 DNA sequence: TGTGCCAGCAGCGCTGACCTGAACACTGAAGCTTTCTTT. The full variable domain, with the rest looked up from reference TRBV7-6 and TRBJ1-1, is GAGVSQSPRYKVTKRGQDVALRCDPISGHVSLYWYRQALGQGPEFLTYFNYEAQQDKSGLPNDRFSAERPEGSISTLTIQRTEQRDSAMYRCASSADLNTEAFFGQGTRLTVV.